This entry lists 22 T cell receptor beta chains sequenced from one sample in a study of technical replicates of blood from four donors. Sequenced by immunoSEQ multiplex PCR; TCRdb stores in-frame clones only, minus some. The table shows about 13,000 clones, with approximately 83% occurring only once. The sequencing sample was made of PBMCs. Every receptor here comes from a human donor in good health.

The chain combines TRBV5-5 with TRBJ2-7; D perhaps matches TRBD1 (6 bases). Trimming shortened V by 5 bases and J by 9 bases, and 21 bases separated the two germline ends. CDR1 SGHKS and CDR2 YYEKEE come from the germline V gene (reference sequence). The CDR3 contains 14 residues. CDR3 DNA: TGTGCCAGCAGTTCGACGCAGGGGTTGGCGCGGCAGTACTTC. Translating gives CASSSTQGLARQYF.

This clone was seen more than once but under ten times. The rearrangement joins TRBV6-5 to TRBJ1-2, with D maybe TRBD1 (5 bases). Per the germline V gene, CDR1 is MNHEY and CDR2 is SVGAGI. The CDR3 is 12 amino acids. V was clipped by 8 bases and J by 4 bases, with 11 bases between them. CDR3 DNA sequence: TGTGCCAGCCATGGGGCCTCCTATGGCTACACCTTC. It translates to CASHGASYGYTF.

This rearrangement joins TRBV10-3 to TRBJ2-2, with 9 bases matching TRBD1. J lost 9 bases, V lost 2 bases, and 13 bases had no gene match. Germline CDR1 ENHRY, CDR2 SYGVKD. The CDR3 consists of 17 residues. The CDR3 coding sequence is TGTGCCATCAGTGAGGGGGAGAACAGGGGGCGCGCTTGGGAGCTGTTTTTT. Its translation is CAISEGENRGRAWELFF.

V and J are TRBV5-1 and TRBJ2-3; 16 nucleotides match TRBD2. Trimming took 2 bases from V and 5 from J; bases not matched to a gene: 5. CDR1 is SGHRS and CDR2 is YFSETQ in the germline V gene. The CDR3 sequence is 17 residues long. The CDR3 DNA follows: TGCGCCAGCAGCTTCGGGACTAGCGGGAGGGCCGTAGATACGCAGTATTTT. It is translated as CASSFGTSGRAVDTQYF.

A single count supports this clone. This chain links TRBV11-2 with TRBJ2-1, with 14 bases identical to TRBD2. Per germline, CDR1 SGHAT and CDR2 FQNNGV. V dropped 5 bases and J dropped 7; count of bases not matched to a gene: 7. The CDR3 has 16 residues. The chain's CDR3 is CASSPGTSGSVNEQFF. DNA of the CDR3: TGTGCCAGCAGCCCCGGGACTAGCGGGAGTGTAAATGAGCAGTTCTTC.

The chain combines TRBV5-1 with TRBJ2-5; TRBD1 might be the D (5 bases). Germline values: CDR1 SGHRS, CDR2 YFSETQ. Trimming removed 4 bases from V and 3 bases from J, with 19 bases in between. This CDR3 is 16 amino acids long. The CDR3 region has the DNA TGCGCCAGCAGCCCTTCTCAGGGTCCCCCTGAAGAGACCCAGTACTTC. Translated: CASSPSQGPPEETQYF.

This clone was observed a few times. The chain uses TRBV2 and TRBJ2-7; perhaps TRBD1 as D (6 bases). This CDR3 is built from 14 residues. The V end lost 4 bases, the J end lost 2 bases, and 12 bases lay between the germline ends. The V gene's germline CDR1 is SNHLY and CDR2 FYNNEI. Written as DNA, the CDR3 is TGTGCCAGCAGTGTGGGAAGGGGGACCTACGAGCAGTACTTC. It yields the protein CASSVGRGTYEQYF.

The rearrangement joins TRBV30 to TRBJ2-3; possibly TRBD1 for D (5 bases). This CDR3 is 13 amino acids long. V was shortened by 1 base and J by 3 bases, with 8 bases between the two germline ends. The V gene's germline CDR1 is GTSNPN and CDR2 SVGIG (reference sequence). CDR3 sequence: CAWSARVTDTQYF. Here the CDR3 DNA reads TGTGCCTGGAGTGCCAGGGTGACAGATACGCAGTATTTT.

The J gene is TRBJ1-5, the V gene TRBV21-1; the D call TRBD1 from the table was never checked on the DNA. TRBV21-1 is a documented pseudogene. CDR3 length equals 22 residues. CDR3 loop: CASSKIGRTGDREGDSNQPQHF. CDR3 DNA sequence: TGTGCCAGCAGCAAAATCGGCCGAACCGGGGACAGGGAAGGAGATAGCAATCAGCCCCAGCATTTT.

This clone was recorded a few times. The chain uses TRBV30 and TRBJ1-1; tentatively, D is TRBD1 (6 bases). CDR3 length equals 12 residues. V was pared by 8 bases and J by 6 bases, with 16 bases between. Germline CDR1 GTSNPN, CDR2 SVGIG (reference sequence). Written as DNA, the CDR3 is TGTGCCCGGGGGGGCGAATATCCTGAAGCTTTCTTT. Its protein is CARGGEYPEAFF.

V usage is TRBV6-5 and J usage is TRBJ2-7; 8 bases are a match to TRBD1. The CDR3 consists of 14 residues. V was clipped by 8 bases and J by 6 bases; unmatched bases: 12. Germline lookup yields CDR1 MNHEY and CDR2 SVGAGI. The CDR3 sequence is CASSYSTGEFEQYF. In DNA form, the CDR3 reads TGTGCCAGCTCCTATTCGACAGGGGAGTTCGAGCAGTACTTC.

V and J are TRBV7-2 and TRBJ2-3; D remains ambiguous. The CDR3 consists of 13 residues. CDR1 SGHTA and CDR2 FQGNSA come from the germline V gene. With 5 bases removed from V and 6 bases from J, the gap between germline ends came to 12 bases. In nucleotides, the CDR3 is TGTGCCAGCAGCCGCCTAATTCGGGATACGCAGTATTTT. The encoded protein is CASSRLIRDTQYF. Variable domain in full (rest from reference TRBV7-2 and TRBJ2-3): GAGVSQSPSNKVTEKGKDVELRCDPISGHTALYWYRQSLGQGLEFLIYFQGNSAPDKSGLPSDRFSAERTGGSVSTLTIQRTQQEDSAVYLCASSRLIRDTQYFGPGTRLTVL.

The CDR3 reads CASSDRGLGDTQYF. The CDR3 DNA is TGTGCCAGCAGTGACAGGGGGTTAGGCGATACGCAGTATTTT. The V and J genes are TRBV6-4 and TRBJ2-3; TRBD1 is a possible D gene (6 bases). With 2 bases removed from V and 6 bases from J, the gap between germline ends came to 12 bases. The CDR3 is made up of 14 amino acids. The germline gives CDR1 MRHNA, CDR2 SNTAGT.

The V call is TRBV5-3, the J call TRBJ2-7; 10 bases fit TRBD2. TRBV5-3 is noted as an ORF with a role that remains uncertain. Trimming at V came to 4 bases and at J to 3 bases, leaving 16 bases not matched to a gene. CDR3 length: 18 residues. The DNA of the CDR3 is TGTGCCAGAAGCCGGGCTGGGGGAGGACTAGCGGACCGCTACGAGCAGTACTTC. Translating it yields CARSRAGGGLADRYEQYF.

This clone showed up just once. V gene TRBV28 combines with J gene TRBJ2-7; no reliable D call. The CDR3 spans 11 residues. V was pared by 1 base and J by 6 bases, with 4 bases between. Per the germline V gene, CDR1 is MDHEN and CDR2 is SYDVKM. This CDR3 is CASSLSREQYF. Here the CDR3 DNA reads TGTGCCAGCAGTTTATCCCGCGAGCAGTACTTC.

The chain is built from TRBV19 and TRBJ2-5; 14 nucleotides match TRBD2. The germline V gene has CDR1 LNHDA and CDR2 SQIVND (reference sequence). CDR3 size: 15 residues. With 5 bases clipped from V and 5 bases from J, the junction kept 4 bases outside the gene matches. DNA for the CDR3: TGTGCCAGTAGTCTGGGACTAGCGGGAGTTGAGACCCAGTACTTC. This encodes CASSLGLAGVETQYF.

Here the CDR3 reads CASRSRRGTYNEQFF. The CDR3 DNA is TGTGCCAGCAGGAGCCGCAGGGGTACTTACAATGAGCAGTTCTTC. The V gene is TRBV11-1, the J gene TRBJ2-1; a weak D match, TRBD1 (6 bases). V was shortened by 6 bases and J by 4 bases, with 16 bases between the two germline ends. Germline V gene sequence: CDR1 SGHAT, CDR2 FQDESV (reference sequence). CDR3 size: 15 residues.

DNA for the CDR3: TGTGCCAGTAGTATAGGTTGGTTAGCGGGAGAGACCGGGGAGCTGTTTTTT. Protein product: CASSIGWLAGETGELFF. This sequence joins TRBV19 and TRBJ2-2, with 9 bases fitting TRBD2. V lost 1 base, J lost 5 bases, and 8 bases stayed unmatched. Germline V gene data show CDR1 as LNHDA and CDR2 as SQIVND (reference sequence). This CDR3 contains 17 residues.

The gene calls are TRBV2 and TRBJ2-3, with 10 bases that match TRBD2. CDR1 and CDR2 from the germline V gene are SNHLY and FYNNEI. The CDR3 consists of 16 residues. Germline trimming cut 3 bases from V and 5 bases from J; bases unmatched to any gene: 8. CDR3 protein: CASSDSGRAGGDTQYF. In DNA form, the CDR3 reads TGTGCCAGCAGTGACAGCGGGAGGGCCGGGGGAGATACGCAGTATTTT.

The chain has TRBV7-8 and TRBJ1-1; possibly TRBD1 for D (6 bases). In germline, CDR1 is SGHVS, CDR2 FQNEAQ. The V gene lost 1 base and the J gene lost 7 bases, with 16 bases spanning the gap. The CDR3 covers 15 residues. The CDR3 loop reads CASSLGLGAVIEAFF. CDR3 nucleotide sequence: TGTGCCAGCAGCTTAGGACTGGGGGCCGTTATTGAAGCTTTCTTT. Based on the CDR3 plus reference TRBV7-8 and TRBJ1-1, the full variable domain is GAGVSQSPRYKVAKRGQDVALRCDPISGHVSLFWYQQALGQGPEFLTYFQNEAQLDKSGLPSDRFFAERPEGSVSTLKIQRTQQEDSAVYLCASSLGLGAVIEAFFGQGTRLTVV.

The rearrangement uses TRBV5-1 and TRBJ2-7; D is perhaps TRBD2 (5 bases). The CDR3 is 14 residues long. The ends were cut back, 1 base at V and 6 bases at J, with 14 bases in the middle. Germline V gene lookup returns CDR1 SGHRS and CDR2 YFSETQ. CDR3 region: CASSLTGGGFEQYF. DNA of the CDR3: TGCGCCAGCAGCTTGACCGGAGGAGGCTTCGAGCAGTACTTC.

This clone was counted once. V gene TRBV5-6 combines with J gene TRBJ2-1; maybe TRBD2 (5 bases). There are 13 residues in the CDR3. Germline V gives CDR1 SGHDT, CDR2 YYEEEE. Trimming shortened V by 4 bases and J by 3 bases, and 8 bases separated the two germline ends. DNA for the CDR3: TGTGCCAGCAGCACAGACTACTACAATGAGCAGTTCTTC. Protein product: CASSTDYYNEQFF.